Shown below are 31 T cell receptor beta chains from a single sample sequenced in a study of CD8+CD57+ T cells in acquired aplastic anemia. For CDR3 and TCR beta VDJ profiling, genomic DNA was the template used. TCRdb reanalysed the reads using MiXCR and keeps one entry per CDR3 protein. The table lists about 160,000 distinct CDR3 sequences, 70% to 80% of them singletons. Sequenced patients had shown CD8+CD57+ cell expansion by flow cytometry. Specimen: sorted CD4+, CD8+, or CD8+CD57+ T cells (not recorded which) from PBMCs. The source is a human donor with aplastic anemia.

The chain employs TRBV24-1 and TRBJ2-1; D gene unclear. This CDR3 is built from 13 residues. Trimming cost V 1 base and J 5 bases, with 5 bases left between them. Germline CDR1 is KGHDR and CDR2 is SFDVKD. The DNA for the CDR3 is TGTGCCACCAGTGATTTAAAGGACAATGAGCAGTTCTTC. Encoded protein: CATSDLKDNEQFF.

The V and J genes are TRBV25-1 and TRBJ2-5; D not resolved. The CDR3 is 14 residues long. Deletions cut 2 bases from V and 4 bases from J, with 11 bases between. The germline CDR1 and CDR2 sequences are MGHDK and SYGVNS. CDR3 sequence (DNA): TGTGCCAGCAGTGAAGCAGGATGGGGAGAGACCCAGTACTTC. Translating it yields CASSEAGWGETQYF.

This rearrangement joins TRBV20-1 to TRBJ1-6; D is possibly TRBD1 (6 bases). Per the germline V gene, CDR1 is DFQATT and CDR2 is SNEGSKA (reference sequence). The CDR3 runs 15 residues. The V end lost 2 bases, the J end lost 7 bases, and 15 bases lay between the germline ends. The CDR3 DNA is TGCAGTGCTAGAACGACAGGATCCACGAATTCACCCCTCCACTTT. It encodes CSARTTGSTNSPLHF.

This chain connects TRBV4-2 to TRBJ2-6, with D tentatively TRBD1 (5 bases). The germline V gene encodes CDR1 LGHNA and CDR2 YNFKEQ. Trimming took off 0 bases at V and 3 bases at J, with 6 bases between the two ends. The CDR3 has 15 residues. This chain's CDR3 is CASSQEDSGANVLTF. The CDR3 coding sequence is TGTGCCAGCAGCCAAGAAGACAGTGGGGCCAACGTCCTGACTTTC.

The chain is built from TRBV10-3 and TRBJ2-5, with D perhaps TRBD1 (6 bases). Germline V gene sequence: CDR1 ENHRY, CDR2 SYGVKD. There are 12 residues in the CDR3. Trimming removed 5 bases at V and 4 bases at J, with 8 bases between. CDR3 DNA sequence: TGTGCCATCAGTCCAGGGGCAGAGACCCAGTACTTC. Protein product: CAISPGAETQYF.

This clonotype was seen only once. V is TRBV20-1 and J is TRBJ2-2; TRBD1 or TRBD2 may be the D gene (6 bases each). V was pared by 3 bases and J by 8 bases, with 10 bases between. Germline V gene sequence: CDR1 DFQATT, CDR2 SNEGSKA (reference sequence). This CDR3 is 12 amino acids long. This chain's CDR3 is CSASRGVGELFF. As DNA, the CDR3 is TGCAGTGCTAGTAGGGGGGTTGGGGAGCTGTTTTTT.

The chain couples TRBV6-4 to TRBJ2-3; TRBD1 is a possible D gene (6 bases). V was shortened by 0 bases and J by 4 bases, with 14 bases between the two germline ends. This CDR3 spans 16 amino acids. Germline CDR1 MRHNA, CDR2 SNTAGT. The CDR3 here is CASSDSVGAGADTQYF. CDR3 DNA sequence: TGTGCCAGCAGTGACTCGGTGGGGGCCGGAGCAGATACGCAGTATTTT.

Turning to this clonotype: This may stem from a read error, because a much larger clone lies one nucleotide away. The chain recombines TRBV10-3 with TRBJ1-4, with unresolved D. Germline loops: CDR1 ENHRY, CDR2 SYGVKD. The V and J ends lost 5 bases and 4 bases respectively, with 17 bases between them. CDR3 length: 16 amino acids. CDR3 amino acids: CAISLYAGADNEKLFF. The CDR3 nucleotides are TGTGCCATCAGTTTATATGCGGGAGCGGATAATGAAAAACTGTTTTTT.

V gene TRBV7-8 combines with J gene TRBJ1-2; the match to TRBD1 covers 12 bases. J lost 2 bases, V lost 4 bases, and 5 bases had no gene match. Germline CDR1 SGHVS, CDR2 FQNEAQ. The CDR3 loop spans 16 amino acids. Here the CDR3 reads CASSSGDRGLNYGYTF. The CDR3 region has the DNA TGTGCCAGCAGCTCCGGGGACAGGGGGCTGAACTATGGCTACACCTTC.

This clonotype was observed once. The chain uses TRBV2 and TRBJ2-2; TRBD1 agrees at 8 bases. The CDR3 sequence is 14 residues long. The V and J ends lost 6 bases and 4 bases, in that order; junction bases with no gene match: 4. CDR1 is SNHLY, CDR2 FYNNEI, per germline. CDR3: CASSAGTGTGELFF. The DNA of the CDR3 is TGTGCCAGCAGCGCGGGGACAGGCACCGGGGAGCTGTTTTTT. The variable domain in full, completed from reference TRBV2 and TRBJ2-2, reads EPEVTQTPSHQVTQMGQEVILRCVPISNHLYFYWYRQILGQKVEFLVSFYNNEISEKSEIFDDQFSVERPDGSNFTLKIRSTKLEDSAMYFCASSAGTGTGELFFGEGSRLTVL.

The chain is built from TRBV24-1 and TRBJ1-2, with D maybe TRBD1 (6 bases). V gave up 7 bases and J gave up 1 base, with 15 bases separating them. Per the germline V gene, CDR1 is KGHDR and CDR2 is SFDVKD. The CDR3 is 15 amino acids. The CDR3 is CATRRDISLNYGYTF. The CDR3 coding sequence is TGTGCCACCAGAAGGGACATTTCCCTTAACTATGGCTACACCTTC.

This sequence joins TRBV9 and TRBJ2-7, with D tentatively TRBD1 (5 bases). The CDR3 extends over 15 amino acids. Trimming left V 0 bases short and J 5 bases short, with 15 bases between. Looked up from germline, CDR1 is SGDLS and CDR2 is YYNGEE. The CDR3 DNA reads TGTGCCAGCAGCGTAGCGTCCAGGGAACGCGACGAGCAGTACTTC. This translates into CASSVASRERDEQYF.

The chain links TRBV6-5 to TRBJ2-3, with D possibly TRBD1 on 5 matching bases. CDR1 and CDR2 (germline): MNHEY, SVGAGI. The V end was cut by 7 bases, the J end by 2 bases, with 19 bases between. The CDR3 consists of 16 residues. The DNA for the CDR3 is TGTGCCAGCACCCCCACGTGGGAAGGGGCCACAGATACGCAGTATTTT. It is translated as CASTPTWEGATDTQYF.

A few counts support this clonotype. The V gene is TRBV25-1, the J gene TRBJ2-5; D possibly uses TRBD1 or TRBD2 (6 bases each). This CDR3 contains 18 residues. CDR1 and CDR2 from the germline V gene are MGHDK and SYGVNS. The V end was cut by 3 bases, the J end by 3 bases, with 23 bases between. Written as DNA, the CDR3 is TGTGCCAGCAGTGAGTTCCTTATGGGGGGCCTGACCAAAGAGACCCAGTACTTC. It yields the protein CASSEFLMGGLTKETQYF.

The chain has TRBV2 and TRBJ1-2; D not resolved. Germline CDR1 is SNHLY and CDR2 is FYNNEI. V was cut by 8 bases and J by 2 bases, with 12 bases left in between. The CDR3 is 13 residues long. Written as DNA, the CDR3 is TGTGCCAGCCCCCCCCTGGGGAACTATGGCTACACCTTC. Translating it yields CASPPLGNYGYTF. The full variable domain, its missing parts supplied by reference TRBV2 and TRBJ1-2, is EPEVTQTPSHQVTQMGQEVILRCVPISNHLYFYWYRQILGQKVEFLVSFYNNEISEKSEIFDDQFSVERPDGSNFTLKIRSTKLEDSAMYFCASPPLGNYGYTFGSGTRLTVV.

The sample holds a few counts of this clonotype. This rearrangement joins TRBV9 to TRBJ2-3; 12 bases are a match to TRBD2. CDR1 and CDR2 (germline): SGDLS, YYNGEE. The junction had 2 bases not matched to a gene; V was cut back by 4 bases and J by 2 bases. CDR3 size: 15 residues. The CDR3 sequence is CASSPSGRDTDTQYF. The CDR3 DNA follows: TGTGCCAGCAGCCCTAGCGGGAGGGACACAGATACGCAGTATTTT.

This clonotype came up a few times. The chain carries TRBV20-1 and TRBJ2-3; possibly TRBD2 for D (5 bases). This CDR3 has 14 amino acids. From germline, CDR1 is DFQATT and CDR2 SNEGSKA (reference sequence). CDR3 sequence: CSGNHGRGTDTQYF. CDR3 sequence (DNA): TGCAGCGGGAACCATGGAAGAGGCACAGATACGCAGTATTTT.

This chain uses TRBV7-2 with TRBJ2-1, with D uncertain. The CDR3 sequence is 15 residues long. V gave up 1 base and J gave up 2 bases, with 9 bases separating them. Germline V gene lookup returns CDR1 SGHTA and CDR2 FQGNSA. CDR3 region: CASSLGSAAYNEQFF. Here the CDR3 DNA reads TGTGCCAGCAGCTTAGGGAGTGCGGCCTACAATGAGCAGTTCTTC. Supplemented by reference TRBV7-2 and TRBJ2-1, the full variable domain reads GAGVSQSPSNKVTEKGKDVELRCDPISGHTALYWYRQSLGQGLEFLIYFQGNSAPDKSGLPSDRFSAERTGGSVSTLTIQRTQQEDSAVYLCASSLGSAAYNEQFFGPGTRLTVL.

This clonotype has only a few counts. V usage is TRBV24-1 and J usage is TRBJ2-5; D is unclear. Trimming took off 9 bases at V and 7 bases at J, with 11 bases between the two ends. CDR3 length: 11 residues. Germline lookup yields CDR1 KGHDR and CDR2 SFDVKD. This CDR3 is CATEWLGTQYF. The CDR3 coding sequence is TGTGCCACCGAGTGGTTGGGGACCCAGTACTTC.

In its sample, this clonotype was seen once. The genes are TRBV24-1 and TRBJ2-5; a weak D match, TRBD1 (6 bases). Trimming cost V 3 bases and J 5 bases, with 12 bases left between them. The germline gives CDR1 KGHDR, CDR2 SFDVKD. The CDR3 loop spans 14 amino acids. Here the CDR3 DNA reads TGTGCCACCAGTGATGCCAGGGGAGCGGAGACCCAGTACTTC. Its translation: CATSDARGAETQYF.

Comments on this clonotype: Sequence at one end of the junction differs from germline and may be a read error. V and J are TRBV6-4 and TRBJ1-1, with a weak D call TRBD1 (5 bases). Germline loops: CDR1 MRHNA, CDR2 SNTAGT. This CDR3 has 10 amino acids. In DNA, the CDR3 is TGTGCCAGCAGTGAACTAGCGGGGGACTTT. It yields the protein CASSELAGDF.

The V call is TRBV29-1, the J call TRBJ2-2; D might be TRBD2 (7 bases). Germline CDR1 and CDR2: SQVTM and ANQGSEA. V lost 6 bases and J 7 bases, leaving 15 bases between the germline ends. This CDR3 spans 13 amino acids. The CDR3 nucleotides are TGCAGCGTCAAAGGGGGGGTCGGCGGGGAGCTGTTTTTT. It is translated as CSVKGGVGGELFF.

The genes are TRBV7-3 and TRBJ1-2, with D unresolved. The ends were cut back, 0 bases at V and 8 bases at J, with 10 bases in the middle. From germline, CDR1 is SGHTA and CDR2 FQGTGA. The CDR3 sequence is 13 residues long. The CDR3 reads CASSLTGREGYTF. CDR3 DNA: TGTGCCAGCAGCTTAACTGGGAGGGAAGGCTACACCTTC.

The chain carries TRBV2 and TRBJ2-7; the match to TRBD2 covers 9 bases. Per germline, CDR1 SNHLY and CDR2 FYNNEI. The CDR3 is 14 residues long. V was clipped by 9 bases and J by 3 bases; unmatched bases: 9. The CDR3 DNA follows: TGTGCCAGTCAGGGCGGGGGGGCGATCTACGAGCAGTACTTC. Residues: CASQGGGAIYEQYF.

The chain recombines TRBV10-1 with TRBJ2-5; D is possibly TRBD1 or TRBD2 (6 bases each). This CDR3 region has 13 residues. V was pared by 3 bases and J by 5 bases, with 10 bases between. CDR1 and CDR2 from the germline V gene are WNHNN and SYGVQD (reference sequence). The CDR3 loop reads CASSEGGLETQYF. For the CDR3, the DNA is TGCGCCAGCAGTGAAGGGGGGCTGGAGACCCAGTACTTC.

The DNA for the CDR3 is TGTGCCAGCAGCTTAGTTGGGTCAGGTGCGAACACTGAAGCTTTCTTT. Encoded protein: CASSLVGSGANTEAFF. The V gene is TRBV7-6, the J gene TRBJ1-1; D not certain. Germline V lookup: CDR1 SGHVS, CDR2 FNYEAQ. The ends were cut back, 1 base at V and 1 base at J, with 13 bases in the middle. This CDR3 contains 16 residues. Full variable domain (outside the CDR3, taken from reference TRBV7-6 and TRBJ1-1): GAGVSQSPRYKVTKRGQDVALRCDPISGHVSLYWYRQALGQGPEFLTYFNYEAQQDKSGLPNDRFSAERPEGSISTLTIQRTEQRDSAMYRCASSLVGSGANTEAFFGQGTRLTVV.

The chain is built from TRBV7-9 and TRBJ2-5, with D uncertain. Trimming pared 6 bases from V and 3 bases from J, leaving 11 bases between. The CDR3 is made up of 13 amino acids. Germline-derived CDR1 and CDR2 are SEHNR and FQNEAQ (reference sequence). CDR3 DNA: TGTGCCAGCAGTGAATCTGCGGAAGAGACCCAGTACTTC. This encodes CASSESAEETQYF.

V usage is TRBV12-3 or TRBV12-4 and J usage is TRBJ2-1; 7 bases are shared with TRBD2. The CDR3 spans 15 residues. V shed 3 bases, J shed 8 bases, and the junction held 10 bases outside the gene matches. The CDR3 region is CASSFGGRAYYEQFF. The CDR3 DNA is TGTGCCAGCAGTTTTGGAGGGAGGGCATACTATGAGCAGTTCTTC.

DNA for the CDR3: TGTGCCAGCAGCTTAGTGACAGGGCCAGCCAAAAACATTCAGTACTTC. Protein sequence: CASSLVTGPAKNIQYF. J is TRBJ2-4 and V is TRBV7-9, with 7 bases fitting TRBD1. CDR1 is SEHNR, CDR2 FQNEAQ, per germline (reference sequence). V dropped 1 base and J dropped 0; count of bases not matched to a gene: 3. This CDR3 contains 16 residues.

The genes are TRBV12-3 or TRBV12-4 and TRBJ2-1, with TRBD2 matching 11 bases. V lost 6 bases to trimming and J lost 4 bases; unmatched junction nucleotides: 5. This CDR3 is 15 amino acids long. Written as DNA, the CDR3 is TGTGCCAGCAGGAGACTAGCGGGACTATACAATGAGCAGTTCTTC. It specifies CASRRLAGLYNEQFF.

This clonotype was seen many times. V usage is TRBV6-1 and J usage is TRBJ1-3, with D maybe TRBD1 (5 bases). This CDR3 is built from 15 residues. V was pared by 1 base and J by 0 bases, with 7 bases between. Germline loops: CDR1 MNHNS, CDR2 SASEGT. This CDR3 is CASSEEDSSGNTIYF. CDR3 nucleotide sequence: TGTGCCAGCAGTGAAGAAGACAGCTCTGGAAACACCATATATTTT.